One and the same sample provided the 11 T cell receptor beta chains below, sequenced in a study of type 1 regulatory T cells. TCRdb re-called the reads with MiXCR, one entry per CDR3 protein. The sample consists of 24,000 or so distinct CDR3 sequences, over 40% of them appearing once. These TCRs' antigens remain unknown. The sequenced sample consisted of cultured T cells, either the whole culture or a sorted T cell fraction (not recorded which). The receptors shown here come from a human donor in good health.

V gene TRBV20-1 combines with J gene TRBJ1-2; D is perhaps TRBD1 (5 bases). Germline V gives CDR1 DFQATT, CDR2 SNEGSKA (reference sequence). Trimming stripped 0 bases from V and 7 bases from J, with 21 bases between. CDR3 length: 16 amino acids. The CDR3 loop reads CSARDSGTFSPRGYTF. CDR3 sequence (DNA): TGCAGTGCTAGAGATTCCGGGACTTTTTCTCCGCGTGGCTACACCTTC.

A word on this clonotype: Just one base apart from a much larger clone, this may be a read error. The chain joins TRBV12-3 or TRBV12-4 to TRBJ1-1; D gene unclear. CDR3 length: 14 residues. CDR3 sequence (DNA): TGTGCCAGCAGTTTTCAGGTCATGAACTCTGAAGCTTTCTTT. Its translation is CASSFQVMNSEAFF.

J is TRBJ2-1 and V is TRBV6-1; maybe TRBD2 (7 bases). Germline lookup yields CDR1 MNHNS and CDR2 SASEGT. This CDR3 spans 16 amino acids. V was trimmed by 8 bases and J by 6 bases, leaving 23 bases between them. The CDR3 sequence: CASLEGGGLGGNEQFF. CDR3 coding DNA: TGTGCCAGCCTTGAGGGGGGGGGCCTCGGAGGCAATGAGCAGTTCTTC.

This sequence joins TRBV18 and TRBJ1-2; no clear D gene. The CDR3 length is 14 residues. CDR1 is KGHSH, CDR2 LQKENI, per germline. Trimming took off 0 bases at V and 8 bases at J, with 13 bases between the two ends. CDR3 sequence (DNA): TGTGCCAGCTCACCACCGAGTAACCTCGACGGCTACACCTTC. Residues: CASSPPSNLDGYTF.

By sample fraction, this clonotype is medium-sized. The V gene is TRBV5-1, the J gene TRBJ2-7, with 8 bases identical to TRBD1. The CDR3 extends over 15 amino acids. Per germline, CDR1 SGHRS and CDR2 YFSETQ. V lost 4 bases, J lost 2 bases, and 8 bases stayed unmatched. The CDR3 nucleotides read TGCGCCAGCAGCACGACGACAGGGGCTACCTACGAGCAGTACTTC. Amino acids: CASSTTTGATYEQYF.

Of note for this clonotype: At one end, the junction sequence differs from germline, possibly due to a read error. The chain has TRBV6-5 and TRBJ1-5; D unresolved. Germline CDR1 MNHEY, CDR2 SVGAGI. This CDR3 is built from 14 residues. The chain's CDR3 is CASNYFAGRQPQHF. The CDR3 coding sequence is TGTGCCAGCAATTACTTCGCAGGTCGTCAGCCCCAGCATTTT.

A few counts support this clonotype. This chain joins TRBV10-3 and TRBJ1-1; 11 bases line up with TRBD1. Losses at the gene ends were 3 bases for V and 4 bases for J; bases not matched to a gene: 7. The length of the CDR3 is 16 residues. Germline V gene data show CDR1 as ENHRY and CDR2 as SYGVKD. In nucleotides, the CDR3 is TGTGCCATCAGTGACGGACAGGGGGCTGGTAGCACTGAAGCTTTCTTT. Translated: CAISDGQGAGSTEAFF.

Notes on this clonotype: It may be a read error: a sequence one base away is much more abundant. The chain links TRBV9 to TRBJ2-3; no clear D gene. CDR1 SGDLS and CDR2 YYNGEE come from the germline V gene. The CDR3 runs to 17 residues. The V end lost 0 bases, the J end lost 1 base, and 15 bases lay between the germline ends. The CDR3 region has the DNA TGTGCCAGCAGCGTAGGTGTTGGCGTCGCTGGCACAGATACGCAGTATTTT. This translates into CASSVGVGVAGTDTQYF.

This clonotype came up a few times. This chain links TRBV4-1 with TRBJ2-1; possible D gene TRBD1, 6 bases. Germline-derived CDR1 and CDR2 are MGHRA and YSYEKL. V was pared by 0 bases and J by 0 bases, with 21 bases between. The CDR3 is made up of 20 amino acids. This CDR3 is CASSQDRTGNYPFSYNEQFF. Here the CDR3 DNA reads TGCGCCAGCAGCCAAGATCGAACAGGGAACTACCCCTTCTCCTACAATGAGCAGTTCTTC.

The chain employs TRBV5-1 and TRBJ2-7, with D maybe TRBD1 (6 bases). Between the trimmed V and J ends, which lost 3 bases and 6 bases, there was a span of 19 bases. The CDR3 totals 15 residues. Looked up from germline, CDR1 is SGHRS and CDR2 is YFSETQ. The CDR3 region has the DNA TGCGCCAGCAGCTCTACGACAGGTGCCCCCGTCGAGCAGTACTTC. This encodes CASSSTTGAPVEQYF.

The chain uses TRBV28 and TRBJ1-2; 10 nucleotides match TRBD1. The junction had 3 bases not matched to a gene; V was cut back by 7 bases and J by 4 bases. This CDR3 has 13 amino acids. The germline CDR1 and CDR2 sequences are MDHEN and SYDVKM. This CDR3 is CASKTGGIYGYTF. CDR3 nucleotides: TGTGCCAGCAAGACAGGGGGCATCTATGGCTACACCTTC.